These T cell receptor beta chains were read from a single sample in a study of T cell responses to AZD1222 COVID-19 vaccine. Produced via immunoSEQ multiplex PCR; TCRdb's table is partial and in-frame only. The data show 95,000 to 100,000 clones, 90% seen once. This sample comprised peripheral blood, obtained on day 0 of AZD1222 vaccination. The source of these receptors is an adult in good health. CDR3s include the opening cysteine and the closing phenylalanine or tryptophan. The D gene is left open where the match is weak. Not every row has a clone size; where given, it reads once, few, many or a size class.

>once|TRBV6-1|-|TRBJ1-1
TGTGCCAGCAGTGATGGGGTTCCGACCCTTGAAGCTTTCTTT
CASSDGVPTLEAFF
>-|TRBV5-6|-|TRBJ1-3
TGTGCCAGCAGCTTGACGTTCCGCTCTGGAAACACCATATATTTT
CASSLTFRSGNTIYF
>-|TRBV28|-|TRBJ2-3
TGTGCCAGCAGGTCAGGACATGTCACAGATACGCAGTATTTT
CASRSGHVTDTQYF
>-|TRBV5-1|-|TRBJ1-4
TGCGCCAGCAGCTTCGGATCCCGGGCAGCGGGGGATGAAAAACTGTTTTTT
CASSFGSRAAGDEKLFF
>-|TRBV28|-|TRBJ1-6
TGTGCCAGCAGTTTAACGGGGGGAGTTGGGAATTCACCCCTCCACTTT
CASSLTGGVGNSPLHF
>-|TRBV28|-|TRBJ1-2
TGTGCCAGCAGTGGGGAAGTCTATGGCTACACCTTC
CASSGEVYGYTF
>few|TRBV3-1/TRBV3-2|-|TRBJ1-5
TGTGCCAGCAGCCAGGGAAATCAGCCCCAGCATTTT
CASSQGNQPQHF
>-|TRBV5-4|-|TRBJ1-2
TGTGCCAGCAGCTCCCCCTCGGGAGCTAACTATGGCTACACCTTC
CASSSPSGANYGYTF
>-|TRBV7-9|-|TRBJ2-7
TGTGCCAGCAGCCCCTCCCCGGGACAAAGAGTCGAGCAGTACTTC
CASSPSPGQRVEQYF
>-|TRBV29-1|-|TRBJ2-7
TGCAGCGTTTTAGACATCTCCTACGAGCAGTACTTC
CSVLDISYEQYF
>-|TRBV10-3|-|TRBJ1-1
TGTGCCATCAGTGAGTGGGTTTCGGGGTTGACCACTGAAGCTTTCTTT
CAISEWVSGLTTEAFF
>once|TRBV4-2|TRBD1|TRBJ1-4
TGTGCCAGCAGCCACGTAAGGGACAGCGGAGAAAAACTGTTTTTT
CASSHVRDSGEKLFF
>-|TRBV19|-|TRBJ1-6
TGTGCCACAACGGCCTCCGAAAATTCACCCCTCCACTTT
CATTASENSPLHF
>few|TRBV6-5|-|TRBJ2-5
TGTGCCAGCAGTCCGTTCGCTTTCTACCAAGAGACCCAGTACTTC
CASSPFAFYQETQYF
>-|TRBV6-6|-|TRBJ1-1
TGTGCCAGCAGTTACTCCACGACTGAAGCTTTCTTT
CASSYSTTEAFF
>-|TRBV27|-|TRBJ2-2
TGTGCCAGCAGTTTTAGCCGGTTCGGGACACCTGGACGCACCGGGGAGCTGTTTTTT
CASSFSRFGTPGRTGELFF
>-|TRBV18|TRBD1|TRBJ1-2
TGTGCCAGCTCACCTGGGACAGCGGAGAACTATGGCTACACCTTC
CASSPGTAENYGYTF
>-|TRBV6-2/TRBV6-3|-|TRBJ1-2
TGTGCCAGCAGTTACGTGCCAGACTGGAACTATGGCTACACCTTC
CASSYVPDWNYGYTF
>-|TRBV3-1/TRBV3-2|TRBD2|TRBJ2-5
TGTGCCAGCAGCCACTCCATGGGACTAGCGGTCCAAGAGACCCAGTACTTC
CASSHSMGLAVQETQYF
>-|TRBV10-3|TRBD1|TRBJ1-6
TGTGCCATAGGACAGGGAAGCTCCTATAATTCACCCCTCCACTTT
CAIGQGSSYNSPLHF
>-|TRBV19|TRBD1|TRBJ1-5
TGTGCCAGTAGGGACGGACAGGGCTGGAGCAATCAGCCCCAGCATTTT
CASRDGQGWSNQPQHF
>-|TRBV6-1|-|TRBJ1-4
TGTGCCAGCAGTGATAAAGACAGAGGGGAAAAACTGTTTTTT
CASSDKDRGEKLFF
>-|TRBV5-1|-|TRBJ1-2
TGCGCCAGCAGCTTGGGAGCATTGCAGCCTAACTATGGCTACACCTTC
CASSLGALQPNYGYTF
>-|TRBV6-2/TRBV6-3|-|TRBJ2-5
TGTGCCAGCAGTAGACTAGGAGGGGTTGAGACCCAGTACTTC
CASSRLGGVETQYF
>-|TRBV7-9|-|TRBJ2-7
TGTGCCAGCAGCTTTGATTCAGGGAAGGCGGGAGAGCAGTACTTC
CASSFDSGKAGEQYF
>once|TRBV7-6|-|TRBJ1-6
TGTGCCAGCAGCTCCCCATCGGGACGGTATAATTCACCCCTCCACTTT
CASSSPSGRYNSPLHF
>-|TRBV11-2|TRBD1|TRBJ2-7
TGTGCCAGCAGCTATACCCCGGTAGGGACAGGGGGTTACGAGCAGTACTTC
CASSYTPVGTGGYEQYF
>once|TRBV7-2|-|TRBJ2-6
TGTGCCAGCAGCTTACCCCGACATCCCGGGGCCAACGTCCTGACTTTC
CASSLPRHPGANVLTF
>-|TRBV12-3/TRBV12-4|-|TRBJ1-2
TGTGCCAGCACCGCAAGGATTGGTGGCTACACCTTC
CASTARIGGYTF
>-|TRBV4-1|-|TRBJ1-4
TGCGCCAGCAGCCAAGTCCGGGACCAAGGAAAAATAGTGTTTTTT
CASSQVRDQGKIVFF
>-|TRBV6-4|-|TRBJ2-1
TGTGCCAGCAGTGACATCGGCAATGAGCAGTTCTTC
CASSDIGNEQFF
>-|TRBV6-5|-|TRBJ1-4
TGTGCCAGCACTCCCGGACTGTATGAAAAACTGTTTTTT
CASTPGLYEKLFF
>-|TRBV3-1/TRBV3-2|TRBD2|TRBJ2-1
TGTGCCAGCAGCCAATTAGCGGGGGCCTTCGTTGAGCAGTTCTTC
CASSQLAGAFVEQFF
>-|TRBV28|-|TRBJ1-4
TGTGCCAGCAGTCCTGGTAGGGAAAAACTGTTTTTT
CASSPGREKLFF
>-|TRBV5-4|TRBD1|TRBJ2-3
TGTGCCAGCAGCCCCTCACCCGACAGGGGCGCAGATACGCAGTATTTT
CASSPSPDRGADTQYF
>-|TRBV12-5|-|TRBJ2-1
TGTGCTAGTGGTTTGAGCCTTGGGGCCAATGAGCAGTTCTTC
CASGLSLGANEQFF
>-|TRBV6-5|-|TRBJ1-1
TGTGCCAGCAGTTACGTCCCCACAGGAGATACTGAAGCTTTCTTT
CASSYVPTGDTEAFF
>-|TRBV10-3|-|TRBJ1-2
TGTGCCATCGGGAGAGAATTCGATGGCTACACCTTC
CAIGREFDGYTF
>-|TRBV5-1|TRBD1|TRBJ2-2
TGCGCCAGCAGCTTGTCCACAGGGGGAACCGGGGAGCTGTTTTTT
CASSLSTGGTGELFF
>-|TRBV4-1|-|TRBJ1-3
TGCGCCAGCAGCCAATCTCAGGTTACTGGAAACACCATATATTTT
CASSQSQVTGNTIYF
>-|TRBV10-3|-|TRBJ1-1
TGTGCCATCAGGGAGACATCTTTGAACACTGAAGCTTTCTTT
CAIRETSLNTEAFF
>-|TRBV5-1|-|TRBJ1-3
TGCGCCAGCAGCTTGGACAACTCTGGAAACACCATATATTTT
CASSLDNSGNTIYF
>-|TRBV11-2|-|TRBJ1-5
TGTGCCAGCAGCTGGGCCCGCAATCAGCCCCAGCATTTT
CASSWARNQPQHF
>-|TRBV5-1|-|TRBJ1-5
TGCGCCAGCAGCTTTCTTTCAGGGTCGGATCAGCCCCAGCATTTT
CASSFLSGSDQPQHF
>-|TRBV5-4|TRBD1|TRBJ1-6
TGTGCCAGCAGCTGGACAGGGGAATCACCCCTCCACTTT
CASSWTGESPLHF
>-|TRBV5-4|-|TRBJ2-7
TGTGCCAGCAGCTTGGGACTAGAATCCTACGAGCAGTACTTC
CASSLGLESYEQYF
>-|TRBV19|-|TRBJ2-7
TGTGCCAGTAGGTCGGGGGACGAGCAGTACTTC
CASRSGDEQYF
>-|TRBV28|-|TRBJ1-1
TGTGCCAGCCTCACGGCGGCCCTCACTGAAGCTTTCTTT
CASLTAALTEAFF
>-|TRBV14|-|TRBJ2-1
TGTGCCAGCAGCCATAGGTACAATGAGCAGTTCTTC
CASSHRYNEQFF
>-|TRBV10-1|-|TRBJ2-1
TGCGCCAGCTCGAGCAAAGGACTTGAGAATGAGCAGTTCTTC
CASSSKGLENEQFF
>-|TRBV5-1|-|TRBJ2-5
TGCGCCAGCAGCTCGACGGGGTTTTGGGAGACCCAGTACTTC
CASSSTGFWETQYF
>once|TRBV28|TRBD2|TRBJ2-3
TGTGCCAGCAGTGGACTAGCGGATCGCACAGATACGCAGTATTTT
CASSGLADRTDTQYF
>-|TRBV10-1|TRBD1|TRBJ2-7
TGCGCCAGCAGTGAGCCAGGACAGGGGGCTAACGAGCAGTACTTC
CASSEPGQGANEQYF
>-|TRBV10-2|TRBD2|TRBJ2-1
TGCGCCAGCACCAAGACTAGCGGGGCTCGCTATGAGCAGTTCTTC
CASTKTSGARYEQFF
>-|TRBV6-5|TRBD1|TRBJ1-4
TGTGCCAGCAGTTACTCGATACAGGGGCTCGAAAAACTGTTTTTT
CASSYSIQGLEKLFF